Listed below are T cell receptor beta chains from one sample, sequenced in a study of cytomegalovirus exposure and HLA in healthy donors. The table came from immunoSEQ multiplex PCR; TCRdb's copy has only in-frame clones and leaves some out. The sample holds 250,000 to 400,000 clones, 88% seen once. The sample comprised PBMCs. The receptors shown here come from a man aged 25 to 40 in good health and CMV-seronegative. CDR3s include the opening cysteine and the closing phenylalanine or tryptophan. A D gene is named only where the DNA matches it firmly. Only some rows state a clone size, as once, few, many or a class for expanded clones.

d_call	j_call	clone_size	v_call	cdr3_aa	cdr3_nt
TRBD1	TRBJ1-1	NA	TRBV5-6	CASSFGTGNTEAFF	TGTGCCAGCAGCTTCGGGACAGGAAACACTGAAGCTTTCTTT
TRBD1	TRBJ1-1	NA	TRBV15	CATSREQTGLGTEAFF	TGTGCCACCAGCAGAGAACAGACAGGGTTGGGGACTGAAGCTTTCTTT
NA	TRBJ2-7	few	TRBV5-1	CASSLTMSREQYF	TGCGCCAGCAGCTTGACCATGTCCCGGGAGCAGTACTTC
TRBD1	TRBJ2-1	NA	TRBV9	CASSAHGTGVYNEQFF	TGTGCCAGCAGCGCTCATGGGACAGGGGTCTACAATGAGCAGTTCTTC
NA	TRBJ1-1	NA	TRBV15	CATSRAFLGGMKAFF	TGTGCCACCAGCAGAGCTTTTTTAGGGGGAATGAAAGCTTTCTTT
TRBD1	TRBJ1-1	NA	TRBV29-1	CSVEGRGLGTEAFF	TGCAGCGTTGAGGGCAGGGGGCTGGGCACTGAAGCTTTCTTT
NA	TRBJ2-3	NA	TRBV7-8	CASSAFSREDTQYF	TGTGCCAGCAGCGCTTTTAGTAGGGAGGATACGCAGTATTTT
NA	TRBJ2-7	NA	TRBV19	CASSIEYDSFLPYEQYF	TGTGCCAGTAGTATAGAGTACGACAGTTTCCTTCCTTACGAGCAGTACTTC
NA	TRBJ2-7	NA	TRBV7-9	CAGQQSESSYEQYF	TGTGCCGGCCAACAGAGTGAGAGCTCCTACGAGCAGTACTTC
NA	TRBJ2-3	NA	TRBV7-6	CASSRGTGTKATDTQYF	TGTGCCAGCAGCCGCGGGACTGGAACGAAAGCCACAGATACGCAGTATTTT
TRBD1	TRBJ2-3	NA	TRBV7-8	CASSFPGQGNSDTQYF	TGTGCCAGCAGCTTCCCGGGACAGGGCAATTCAGATACGCAGTATTTT
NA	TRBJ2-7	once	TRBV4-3	CASSQEARAPYEQYF	TGCGCCAGCAGCCAAGAGGCCAGGGCCCCCTACGAGCAGTACTTC
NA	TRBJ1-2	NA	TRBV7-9	CASMTDSGYGYTF	TGTGCCAGCATGACTGATTCTGGCTATGGCTACACCTTC
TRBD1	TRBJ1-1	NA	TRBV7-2	CASSPQGGAWIIQAFF	TGTGCCAGCAGCCCCCAAGGGGGCGCTTGGATTATCCAAGCTTTCTTT
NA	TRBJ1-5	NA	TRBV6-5	CASRADRNSNQPQHF	TGTGCCAGCAGAGCGGACAGAAATAGCAATCAGCCCCAGCATTTT
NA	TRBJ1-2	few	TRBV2	CASLTGNYGYTF	TGTGCCAGCCTAACAGGAAACTATGGCTACACCTTC
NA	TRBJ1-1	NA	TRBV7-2	CASSLGATEAFF	TGTGCCAGCAGCTTAGGGGCGACTGAAGCTTTCTTT
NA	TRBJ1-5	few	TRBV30	CACASGNQPQHF	TGTGCCTGCGCCAGTGGCAATCAGCCCCAGCATTTT
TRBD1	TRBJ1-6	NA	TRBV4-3	CASSQATGGSSPLHF	TGCGCCAGCAGCCAAGCAACAGGGGGAAGTTCACCCCTCCACTTT
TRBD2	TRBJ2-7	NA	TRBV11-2	CASSLLLAGGSGEQYF	TGTGCCAGCAGCTTATTGCTAGCGGGGGGATCGGGCGAGCAGTACTTC
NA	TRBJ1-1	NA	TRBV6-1	CASSPQVGAFF	TGTGCCAGCAGTCCTCAGGTGGGCGCTTTCTTT
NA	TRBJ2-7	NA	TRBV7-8	CASSYQTGSSYEQYF	TGTGCCAGCAGCTACCAGACAGGTAGCTCCTACGAGCAGTACTTC
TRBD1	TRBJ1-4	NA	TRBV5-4	CASSWDRGNEKLFF	TGTGCCAGCAGTTGGGACAGGGGAAATGAAAAACTGTTTTTT